A selection of T cell receptor beta chains follows, all from one sample in a study of identifying expanded T cells in peripheral blood. The table came from immunoSEQ multiplex PCR; TCRdb's copy has only in-frame clones and leaves some out. The sample has around 100,000 clones, over 80% seen once. The sequenced sample consisted of blood. All receptors derive from a person aged 18-69 years in good health. Each CDR3 is given with its conserved first and last residue. D genes are given only for firm matches. Some rows have no size entry. The others give once, few or many, or a class for an expanded clone.

d_gene	abundance	v_gene	j_gene	CDR3aa	CDR3nt
TRBD1	-	TRBV5-1	TRBJ1-2	CASSPGTGGEGYTF	TGCGCCAGCAGCCCGGGGACAGGGGGCGAGGGCTACACCTTC
-	-	TRBV11-2	TRBJ1-2	CASSFRDFGYTF	TGTGCCAGCAGCTTCCGGGACTTTGGCTACACCTTC
TRBD1	-	TRBV6-5	TRBJ2-7	CASRKTGLHEQYF	TGTGCCAGCAGGAAGACAGGGCTCCACGAGCAGTACTTC
-	-	TRBV5-5	TRBJ2-7	CASSSGGSYEQYF	TGTGCCAGTTCGTCGGGCGGATCCTACGAGCAGTACTTC
TRBD2	-	TRBV5-1	TRBJ2-7	CASSLVTSGTYEQYF	TGCGCCAGCAGCTTGGTGACCAGCGGGACCTACGAGCAGTACTTC
-	few	TRBV6-6	TRBJ1-5	CASRSSNQPQHF	TGTGCCAGTCGGAGCAGCAATCAGCCCCAGCATTTT
TRBD1	-	TRBV6-1	TRBJ1-2	CASNPGQGGYGYTF	TGTGCCAGCAACCCCGGACAGGGGGGCTATGGCTACACCTTC
-	once	TRBV9	TRBJ1-2	CASSANQGNGYTF	TGTGCCAGCAGCGCCAACCAGGGAAATGGCTACACCTTC
TRBD1	-	TRBV5-4	TRBJ1-2	CASGPPLAARGQDGYTF	TGTGCCAGCGGGCCCCCCCTGGCCGCAAGGGGGCAGGATGGCTACACCTTC
TRBD2	few	TRBV5-1	TRBJ2-2	CASSSLTSLNTGELFF	TGCGCCAGCAGCTCGTTGACTAGCTTGAACACCGGGGAGCTGTTTTTT
TRBD2	-	TRBV27	TRBJ2-3	CASSSPGAGTTDTQYF	TGTGCCAGCAGTTCTCCGGGAGCGGGGACCACAGATACGCAGTATTTT
-	-	TRBV13	TRBJ1-6	CASSLVGQTNSPLHF	TGTGCCAGCAGCTTGGTGGGTCAAACTAATTCACCCCTCCACTTT
-	-	TRBV5-1	TRBJ1-2	CASSVQTTNYGYTF	TGCGCCAGCAGCGTACAGACAACTAACTATGGCTACACCTTC
-	-	TRBV5-1	TRBJ2-3	CASSFKVQSTDTQYF	TGCGCCAGCAGCTTCAAGGTCCAAAGCACAGATACGCAGTATTTT
-	-	TRBV6-1	TRBJ1-1	CASRSTVLNTEAFF	TGTGCCAGCAGGTCGACAGTCTTGAACACTGAAGCTTTCTTT
-	-	TRBV11-3	TRBJ1-1	CASSSAGTVNTEAFF	TGTGCCAGCAGCTCAGCCGGGACGGTGAACACTGAAGCTTTCTTT
-	few	TRBV6-5	TRBJ2-7	CASTDSRGQYF	TGTGCCAGCACCGACTCCCGGGGGCAGTACTTC
-	once	TRBV5-4	TRBJ2-1	CASSFPPDYNEQFF	TGTGCCAGCAGCTTCCCCCCCGACTACAATGAGCAGTTCTTC
-	once	TRBV27	TRBJ2-7	CASSLKVGGSSYEQYF	TGTGCCAGCAGTTTAAAAGTGGGGGGCAGCTCCTACGAGCAGTACTTC
-	-	TRBV9	TRBJ1-3	CASSVISEGNTIYF	TGTGCCAGCAGCGTAATCTCTGAGGGAAACACCATATATTTT
-	few	TRBV30	TRBJ2-3	CAWRITDTQYF	TGTGCCTGGAGGATCACAGATACGCAGTATTTT
-	-	TRBV10-3	TRBJ2-7	CAIEDGLSYEQYF	TGTGCCATCGAGGACGGCCTTTCCTACGAGCAGTACTTC
TRBD2	-	TRBV19	TRBJ2-3	CASSRLAGGGDTQYF	TGTGCCAGTAGTCGACTAGCGGGGGGAGGGGATACGCAGTATTTT
TRBD1	-	TRBV5-4	TRBJ2-7	CASSLVGTGKYEQYF	TGTGCCAGCAGCTTGGTTGGGACAGGAAAGTACGAGCAGTACTTC
-	-	TRBV18	TRBJ1-2	CASSPPGTPGGYTF	TGTGCCAGCTCACCACCCGGGACTCCCGGTGGCTACACCTTC
-	-	TRBV18	TRBJ1-1	CASSPPTVNTEAFF	TGTGCCAGCTCCCCCCCCACAGTAAACACTGAAGCTTTCTTT
-	-	TRBV4-3	TRBJ1-2	CASSFLGAGRDYGYTF	TGCGCCAGCAGCTTTCTAGGCGCAGGTCGAGACTATGGCTACACCTTC